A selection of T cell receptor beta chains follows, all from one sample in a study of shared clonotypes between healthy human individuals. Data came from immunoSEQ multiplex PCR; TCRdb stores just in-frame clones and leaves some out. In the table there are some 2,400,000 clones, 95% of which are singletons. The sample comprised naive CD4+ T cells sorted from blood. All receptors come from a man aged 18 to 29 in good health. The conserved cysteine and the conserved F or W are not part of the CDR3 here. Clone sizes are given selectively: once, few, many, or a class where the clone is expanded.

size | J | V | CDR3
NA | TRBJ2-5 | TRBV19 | ASSTGTGTSGGQGTQY
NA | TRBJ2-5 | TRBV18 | ASSPGRQQETQY
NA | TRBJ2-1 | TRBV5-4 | ASSPTSGSIEQF
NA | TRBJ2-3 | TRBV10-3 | AISRDFTDTQY
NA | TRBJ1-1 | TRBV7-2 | ASSPRRGLDTEAF
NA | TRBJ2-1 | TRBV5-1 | ASSETPGTRIVGQF
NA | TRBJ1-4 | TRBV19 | ASSIQSPGELF
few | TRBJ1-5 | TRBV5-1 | ASSPGQGGNQPQH
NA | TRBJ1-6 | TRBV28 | ATGAGYSPLH
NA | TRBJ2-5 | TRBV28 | ASRPTTTAGTERTQY
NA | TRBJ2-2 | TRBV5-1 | ASSLGQHTGELF
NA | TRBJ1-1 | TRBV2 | ASSDQGGSTEAF
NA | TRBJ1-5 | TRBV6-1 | ASSEAGTRSGH
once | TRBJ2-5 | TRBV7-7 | ASSLDRLAGVETQY
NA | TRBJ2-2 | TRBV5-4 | ASSSWTSGANTGELF
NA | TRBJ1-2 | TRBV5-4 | ASSLAVPSLGYT
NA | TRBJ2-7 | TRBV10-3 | AITNPGTLPREQY
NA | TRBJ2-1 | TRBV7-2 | ASSPGLAGSNEQF
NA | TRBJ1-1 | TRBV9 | ASSPEGARNTEAF
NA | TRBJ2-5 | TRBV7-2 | ASSLGSPGETQY
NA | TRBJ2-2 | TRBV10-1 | ASSEGVAGVFGELF
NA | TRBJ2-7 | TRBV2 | ASSEGVGVGEQY
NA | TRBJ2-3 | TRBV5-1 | ASSFVSSGNPPTDTQY
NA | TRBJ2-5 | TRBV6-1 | ASSDILAGVPQY
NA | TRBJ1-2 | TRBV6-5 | ASSPGQHYGYT
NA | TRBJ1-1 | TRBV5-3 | ARSDTRPGLGTEAF
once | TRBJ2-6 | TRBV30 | AWSGGSPGANVLT
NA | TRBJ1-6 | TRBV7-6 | ASSSVNNSPLH
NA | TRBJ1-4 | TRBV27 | ASSWRFNEKLF
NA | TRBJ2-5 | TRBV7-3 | ASSLSGTAKTQY
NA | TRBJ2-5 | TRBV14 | ASSQGGRPSQY
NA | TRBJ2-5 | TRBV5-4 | ASSLGLEQETQY
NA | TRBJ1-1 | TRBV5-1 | ASSSPRDRGPLANTEAF
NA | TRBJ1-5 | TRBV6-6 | ASSQGAGVNQPQH
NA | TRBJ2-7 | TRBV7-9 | ASSLTDKSYEQY
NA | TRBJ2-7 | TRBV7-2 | ASSLRDRAYEQY
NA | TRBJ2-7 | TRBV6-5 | ASSPRDRASYEQY
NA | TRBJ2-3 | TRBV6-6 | ATLGGGLGSTQY
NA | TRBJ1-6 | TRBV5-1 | ASSLAWTVNSPLH
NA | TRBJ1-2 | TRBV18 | ASSGDSSVYGYT
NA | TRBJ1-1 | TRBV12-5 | ASGLTGGTEAF
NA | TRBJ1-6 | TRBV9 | ASSVSSGALSYNSPLH
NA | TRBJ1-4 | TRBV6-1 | ASSVDRGGKLF
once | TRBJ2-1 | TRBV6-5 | ASSSSTNEQF
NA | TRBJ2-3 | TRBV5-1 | ASYSGVLNTDTQY
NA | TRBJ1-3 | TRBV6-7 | ASSRKGLGNTIY
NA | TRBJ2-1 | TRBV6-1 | ASSEGGTGANEQF
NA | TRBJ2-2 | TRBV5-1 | ASSQTGAGVISGELF
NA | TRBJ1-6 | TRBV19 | ASRPGRGQNNSYNSPLH
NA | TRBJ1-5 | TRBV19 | ASSLVHNQGNQPQH
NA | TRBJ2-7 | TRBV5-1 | ASSLDTGVSVEQY
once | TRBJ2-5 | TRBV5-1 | ASSLTGPPQETQY
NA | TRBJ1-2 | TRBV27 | ASSLGPLYGYT